Following are 8 T cell receptor beta chains from one sample sequenced in a study of T-cell memory formation after mild COVID-19. MiXCR, run by TCRdb on the 5' RACE reads, gives a single entry per CDR3 protein. The table includes 300,000 to 350,000 distinct CDR3 sequences, around an eighth detected once. Sequences were obtained from PBMCs or a T cell subset sorted from them (not recorded which). Receptors were obtained from a man aged 18 to 29 who had mild COVID-19 (a few samples of this study predate the infection). Cell type and time point are not known.

This clonotype has only a few counts. The chain links TRBV2 to TRBJ2-1; tentatively, D is TRBD2 (7 bases). CDR3 size: 16 residues. Germline V gene lookup returns CDR1 SNHLY and CDR2 FYNNEI. Trimming took off 3 bases at V and 7 bases at J, with 19 bases between the two ends. CDR3: CASSESSGGIVNEQFF. CDR3 DNA: TGTGCCAGCAGTGAGTCGTCGGGGGGCATTGTGAATGAGCAGTTCTTC.

The V call is TRBV20-1, the J call TRBJ1-1; possibly TRBD1 for D (6 bases). Deletions cut 0 bases from V and 5 bases from J, with 13 bases between. The CDR3 sequence is 14 residues long. The germline CDR1 and CDR2 sequences are DFQATT and SNEGSKA (reference sequence). The CDR3 DNA is TGCAGTGCTAGAGATCGGGGGCAACGAACTGAAGCTTTCTTT. This codes for CSARDRGQRTEAFF.

This clonotype has more than one count but fewer than ten. This chain joins TRBV4-3 and TRBJ2-6; possibly TRBD1 or TRBD2 for D (5 bases each). CDR3 length: 15 residues. CDR1 is LGHNA and CDR2 is YSLEER in the germline V gene. With 1 base removed from V and 6 bases from J, the gap between germline ends came to 10 bases. The CDR3 loop is CASSQGPGTANVLTF. CDR3 sequence (DNA): TGCGCCAGCAGCCAAGGTCCAGGGACGGCCAACGTCCTGACTTTC.

In its sample, this clonotype was seen a few times. The chain couples TRBV29-1 to TRBJ2-3; 7 nucleotides agree with TRBD2. CDR3 length equals 13 residues. CDR1 SQVTM and CDR2 ANQGSEA come from the germline V gene. The CDR3 DNA sequence: TGCAGTGACGGGAGCGGGGGCACAGATACGCAGTATTTT. Its protein product is CSDGSGGTDTQYF.

The chain couples TRBV4-1 to TRBJ2-7, with TRBD2 identical over 8 bases. Trimming at V came to 0 bases and at J to 9 bases, leaving 13 bases not matched to a gene. This CDR3 is built from 16 residues. CDR1 and CDR2 (germline): MGHRA, YSYEKL. The CDR3 DNA sequence: TGCGCCAGCAGCCAAGATGCGGGGGGCGTCCCGGTTGTGCAGTACGTC. Translation: CASSQDAGGVPVVQYV.

There are a few counts of this clonotype. The J gene is TRBJ2-5, the V gene TRBV7-2, with a tentative D call TRBD2 (5 bases). V lost 2 bases, J lost 7 bases, and 14 bases lay in between. The germline V gene encodes CDR1 SGHTA and CDR2 FQGNSA. The CDR3 covers 14 residues. The CDR3 DNA sequence: TGTGCCAGCAGCTTAAAGACGGGGAAGGCGACCCAGTACTTC. Amino acid sequence: CASSLKTGKATQYF.

This clonotype was detected once. The chain recombines TRBV6-5 with TRBJ1-4; D might be TRBD1 (6 bases). The V gene's germline CDR1 is MNHEY and CDR2 SVGAGI. The CDR3 sequence is 14 residues long. V lost 7 bases to trimming and J lost 7 bases, with 16 bases between them. The CDR3 sequence is CASKNRAEAEKLFF. The CDR3 region has the DNA TGTGCCAGCAAAAACAGGGCGGAAGCTGAAAAACTGTTTTTT.

In this sample, this clonotype turned up a few times. This chain uses TRBV9 with TRBJ2-3; 8 nucleotides match TRBD2. The germline CDR1 and CDR2 sequences are SGDLS and YYNGEE. The CDR3 is made up of 15 amino acids. V was pared by 0 bases and J by 2 bases, with 2 bases of the junction left unmatched. Here the CDR3 reads CASSVAGGSTDTQYF. DNA for the CDR3: TGTGCCAGCAGCGTAGCGGGGGGGTCCACAGATACGCAGTATTTT.